This TCR beta chain was captured by sequencing in a study of T cell repertoires in ileal Crohn's disease. The study, taken as a whole, reports: Active smokers at surgery had more clonal expansions than non-smokers. All patients with clonality above 26.8% had endoscopic recurrence.

Of note for this clone: What it recognizes is unknown. Relative to the germline gene, one junction end is altered; a read error may explain this.

The CDR3 consists of 13 residues. Germline CDR1 and CDR2: SSHAT and FNYEAQ (reference sequence). Around 0.55 micrograms of biopsy DNA per sample underwent TCRB immunosequencing. The repertoire was sequenced with immunoSEQ multiplex PCR; TCRdb's copy has only in-frame clones and lacks some. The table has roughly 7,200 clones, 75% to 85% seen once. The sample was ileal tissue. The TCR comes from an adult with Crohn's disease. The chain recombines TRBV7-7 with TRBJ2-7; possible D gene TRBD2, 5 bases. Here the CDR3 DNA reads TGTGCTAGCAGCTTGGACTTGGGGTCCGAGCAGTACTTC. Translation gives CASSLDLGSEQYF.